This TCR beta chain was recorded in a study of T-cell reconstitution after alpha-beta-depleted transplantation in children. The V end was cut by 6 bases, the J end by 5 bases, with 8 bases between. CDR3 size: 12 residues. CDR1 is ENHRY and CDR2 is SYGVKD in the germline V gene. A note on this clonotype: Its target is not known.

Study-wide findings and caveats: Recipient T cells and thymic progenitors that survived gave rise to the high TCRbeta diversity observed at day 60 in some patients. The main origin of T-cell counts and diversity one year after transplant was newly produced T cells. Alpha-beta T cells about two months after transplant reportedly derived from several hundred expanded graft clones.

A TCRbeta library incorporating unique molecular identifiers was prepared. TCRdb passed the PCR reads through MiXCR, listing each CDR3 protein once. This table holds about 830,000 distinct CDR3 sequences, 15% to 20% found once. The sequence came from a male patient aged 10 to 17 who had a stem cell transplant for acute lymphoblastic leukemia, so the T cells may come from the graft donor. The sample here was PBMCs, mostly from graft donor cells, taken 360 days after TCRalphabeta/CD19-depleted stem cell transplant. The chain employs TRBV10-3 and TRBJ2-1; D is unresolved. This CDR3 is CAISPRDNEQFF. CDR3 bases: TGTGCCATCAGCCCCCGGGACAATGAGCAGTTCTTC.